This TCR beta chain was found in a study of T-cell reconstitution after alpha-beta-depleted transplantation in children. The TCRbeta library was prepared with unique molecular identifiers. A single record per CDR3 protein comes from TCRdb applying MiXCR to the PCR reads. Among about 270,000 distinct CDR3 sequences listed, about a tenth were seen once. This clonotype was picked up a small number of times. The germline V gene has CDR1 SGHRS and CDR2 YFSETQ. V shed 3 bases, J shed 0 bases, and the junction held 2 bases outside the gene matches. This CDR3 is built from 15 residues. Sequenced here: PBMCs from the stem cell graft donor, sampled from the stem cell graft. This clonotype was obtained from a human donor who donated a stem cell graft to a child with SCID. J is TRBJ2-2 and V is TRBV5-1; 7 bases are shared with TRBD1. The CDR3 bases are TGCGCCAGCAGCTACGGGACAGCGAACACCGGGGAGCTGTTTTTT. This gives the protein CASSYGTANTGELFF.